This T cell receptor beta chain was captured by sequencing in a study of CD8+ T cells in alopecia areata. Study information: The drug, oral tofacitinib, was given to treated patients at 5 to 10 mg twice daily.

Treatment of the sample: oral pan-JAK inhibitor, 5-10 mg twice daily. Obtained from alopecia areata patients were lesional scalp punch biopsies along with peripheral blood. This clone has just one count. What it binds is not known. cDNA serving as the sequencing template came from extracted, reverse transcribed RNA. Sequencing was performed with immunoSEQ multiplex PCR; in TCRdb, only in-frame clones are kept and a portion is missing. The sample has 170,000 or so clones; around 60% are singletons. Study conclusions and caveats: There was only one nonresponder, so it was unclear how baseline CD8+ expansion relates to response. The study also sequences resident alphabeta T cells of normal skin in scalp samples.

Per the germline V gene, CDR1 is SGHTA and CDR2 is FQGNSA. The V and J ends lost 5 bases and 8 bases respectively, with 10 bases between them. CDR3 length: 12 residues. The clonotype originates from a human donor with alopecia areata. This sample comprised CD8+ T cells sorted from blood, obtained at week 24, from a patient treated with tofacitinib. The V gene is TRBV7-2, the J gene TRBJ2-1, with D perhaps assigned TRBD1 or TRBD2 (5 bases each). CDR3 loop: CASSTRGDEQFF. CDR3 in DNA: TGTGCCAGCAGCACTAGGGGCGATGAGCAGTTCTTC.